These 10 T cell receptor beta chains originate from one sample sequenced in a study of T cell repertoires in cytomegalovirus infection. No antigen has been assigned to these receptors. Each CDR3 protein is one row after TCRdb ran MiXCR on the reads. Of 60,000 to 75,000 distinct CDR3 sequences listed, under 25% are singletons. Input material: PBMCs, sequenced either directly or after in vitro stimulation (not recorded which). The source is a human donor in good health (CMV status not recorded). Some clones in this sample may be carry-over from other donors' samples.

The J gene is TRBJ1-2, the V gene TRBV11-1, with unresolved D. V lost 4 bases and J 4 bases, leaving 16 bases between the germline ends. The CDR3 has 15 amino acids. CDR1 and CDR2 (germline): SGHAT, FQDESV (reference sequence). CDR3 sequence: CASSSADLESYGYTF. For the CDR3, the DNA is TGTGCCAGCAGCTCCGCGGACCTAGAGAGCTATGGCTACACCTTC.

This clonotype has at least ten counts. The rearrangement links TRBV7-2 to TRBJ2-2, with D perhaps TRBD1 or TRBD2 (5 bases each). With 2 bases removed from V and 2 bases from J, the gap between germline ends came to 12 bases. The CDR3 extends over 16 amino acids. CDR1 and CDR2 from the germline V gene are SGHTA and FQGNSA. The CDR3 DNA reads TGTGCCAGCAGCTTACTTCCGGGACGTAACACCGGGGAGCTGTTTTTT. Protein: CASSLLPGRNTGELFF.

This chain uses TRBV7-9 with TRBJ2-1; maybe TRBD2 (6 bases). This CDR3 has 13 residues. Germline loops: CDR1 SEHNR, CDR2 FQNEAQ (reference sequence). V dropped 5 bases and J dropped 8 bases, with 13 bases sitting between them. In nucleotides, the CDR3 is TGTGCCAGCAGCCGGGACTCCGGGGATGAGCAGTTCTTC. Translation: CASSRDSGDEQFF.

The chain joins TRBV7-8 to TRBJ1-5; TRBD1 is a possible D gene (6 bases). V lost 3 bases, J lost 2 bases, and 11 bases lay in between. The CDR3 has 15 amino acids. The V gene's germline CDR1 is SGHVS and CDR2 FQNEAQ. The CDR3 nucleotides read TGTGCCAGCAGCTTGGGGGCGCAAGGCAATCAGCCCCAGCATTTT. It specifies CASSLGAQGNQPQHF.

V usage is TRBV3-1 and J usage is TRBJ2-1, with D perhaps assigned TRBD1 or TRBD2 (6 bases each). The V end lost 2 bases, the J end lost 8 bases, and 19 bases lay between the germline ends. The CDR3 is 16 residues long. Germline-derived CDR1 and CDR2 are LGHDT and YNNKEL (reference sequence). The CDR3 is CASSQSLGGGFHEQFF. In nucleotides, the CDR3 is TGTGCCAGCAGCCAAAGCCTAGGGGGAGGTTTCCATGAGCAGTTCTTC.

J is TRBJ1-3 and V is TRBV29-1, with 7 bases that match TRBD1. With V trimmed by 7 bases and J by 0 bases, 6 bases remained unmatched. CDR3 length: 14 residues. Germline-derived CDR1 and CDR2 are SQVTM and ANQGSEA. The CDR3 region has the DNA TGCAGCGGCCTGGACAGGAGCTCTGGAAACACCATATATTTT. Its protein product is CSGLDRSSGNTIYF.

This clonotype was observed a handful of times. This chain links TRBV3-1 with TRBJ2-3; D uncertain. The V end lost 1 base, the J end lost 1 base, and 3 bases lay between the germline ends. The length of the CDR3 is 13 residues. CDR1 is LGHDT and CDR2 is YNNKEL in the germline V gene (reference sequence). The CDR3 coding sequence is TGTGCCAGCAGCCAAGTCCGCACAGATACGCAGTATTTT. Translating gives CASSQVRTDTQYF.

The chain has TRBV28 and TRBJ1-5, with D maybe TRBD1 (5 bases). V was shortened by 8 bases and J by 11 bases, with 10 bases between the two germline ends. In germline, CDR1 is MDHEN, CDR2 SYDVKM. The CDR3 extends over 10 amino acids. The CDR3 spells CASGVRAQHF. As DNA, the CDR3 is TGTGCCAGCGGGGTCAGGGCCCAGCATTTT.

The CDR3 DNA reads TGCGCCAGCAGCTGGAGGACTAGCGGTGATCGCGAGCAGTTCTTC. This codes for CASSWRTSGDREQFF. V usage is TRBV5-1 and J usage is TRBJ2-1, with 10 bases lining up with TRBD2. The CDR3 consists of 15 residues. Germline V gene sequence: CDR1 SGHRS, CDR2 YFSETQ. Losses at the gene ends were 3 bases for V and 10 bases for J; bases not matched to a gene: 10.

This clonotype showed up many times. V usage is TRBV7-2 and J usage is TRBJ2-2; tentatively, D is TRBD2 (6 bases). Trimming took off 5 bases at V and 6 bases at J, with 16 bases between the two ends. The CDR3 covers 15 residues. Per the germline V gene, CDR1 is SGHTA and CDR2 is FQGNSA. CDR3 amino acids: CASSARPGDPGELFF. As DNA, the CDR3 is TGTGCCAGCAGCGCCCGACCGGGAGACCCCGGGGAGCTGTTTTTT.